The clone carrying this T cell receptor beta chain was observed a handful of times. What it binds is not known. These data come from a study of T cells in Graves' hyperthyroidism and ophthalmopathy. General study results and limits: By a 13 V-J model, ophthalmopathy was set apart from stable hyperthyroidism.

In germline, CDR1 is WSHSY, CDR2 SAAADI. The CDR3 spans 13 residues. J was trimmed by 5 bases and V by 8 bases; bases with no gene match: 5. Amplification yielded TCR beta CDR3 regions, with RNA transcripts as the source. Initially, a first-round RT-PCR of the TCR CDR3 employed the HTBI primer set. TCRdb reprocessed the multiplex PCR reads with MiXCR, giving one entry per CDR3 protein. The table records 250,000 to 300,000 distinct CDR3 sequences, 13% to 15% of them present only once. The V and J genes are TRBV10-2 and TRBJ2-5; 10 bases align to TRBD2. The specimen was blood. The sequence was collected from a woman aged 40 to 50 with Graves' hyperthyroidism that later progressed to Graves' ophthalmopathy. Here the CDR3 reads CASASGRGETQYF. The DNA of the CDR3 is TGCGCCAGCGCTAGCGGGAGAGGTGAGACCCAGTACTTC.